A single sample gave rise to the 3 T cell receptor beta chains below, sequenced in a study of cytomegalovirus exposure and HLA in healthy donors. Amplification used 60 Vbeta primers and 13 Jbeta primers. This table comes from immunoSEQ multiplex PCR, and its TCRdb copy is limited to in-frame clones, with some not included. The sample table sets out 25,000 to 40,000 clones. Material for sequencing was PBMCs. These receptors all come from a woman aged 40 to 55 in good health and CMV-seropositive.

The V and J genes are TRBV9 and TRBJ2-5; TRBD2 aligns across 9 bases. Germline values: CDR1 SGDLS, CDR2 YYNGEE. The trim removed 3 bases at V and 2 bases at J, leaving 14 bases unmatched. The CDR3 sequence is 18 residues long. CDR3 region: CASSGRQPGLAEQETQYF. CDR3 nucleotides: TGTGCCAGCAGCGGCCGACAGCCGGGACTAGCCGAACAAGAGACCCAGTACTTC.

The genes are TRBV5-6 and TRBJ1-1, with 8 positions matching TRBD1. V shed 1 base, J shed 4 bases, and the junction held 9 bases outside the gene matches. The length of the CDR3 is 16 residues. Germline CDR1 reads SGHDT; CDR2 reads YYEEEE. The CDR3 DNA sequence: TGTGCCAGCAGCTTGACCCCAGGGGGCTGGAGCACTGAAGCTTTCTTT. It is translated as CASSLTPGGWSTEAFF.

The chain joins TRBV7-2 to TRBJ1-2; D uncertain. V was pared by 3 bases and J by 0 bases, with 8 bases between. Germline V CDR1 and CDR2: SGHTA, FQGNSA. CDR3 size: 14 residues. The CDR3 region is CASSFPGANYGYTF. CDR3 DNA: TGTGCCAGCAGCTTTCCTGGAGCTAACTATGGCTACACCTTC.